This TCR beta chain was documented in a study of T cells in Graves' hyperthyroidism and ophthalmopathy. Looking at the study overall: Prior to any treatment, at the point of initial diagnosis, peripheral blood was collected.

In this sample, this clonotype turned up once. What it binds is unknown. Regions amplified from RNA transcripts were the TCR beta CDR3 regions. The TCR CDR3 first-round RT-PCR relied on the HTBI primer set. Each CDR3 protein gets one entry after TCRdb re-called the multiplex PCR reads with MiXCR. The table lists hundreds of thousands of distinct CDR3 sequences, approximately 15% of them singletons. This CDR3 is built from 15 residues. The ends were cut back, 6 bases at V and 2 bases at J, with 14 bases in the middle. Newly diagnosed patients aged 18 to 65 had hyperthyroidism of under 2 months' duration. The study's findings and limits: Median prediction lead before ophthalmopathy onset was about 6.5 months with the model.

J is TRBJ1-3 and V is TRBV12-3 or TRBV12-4, with D possibly matching TRBD1 (6 bases). This TCR was recovered from a young woman with Graves' hyperthyroidism. Sequencing was performed on blood. The CDR3 DNA sequence: TGTGCCAGCAGCGACCCCGGGACAACTGGAAACACCATATATTTT. This gives the protein CASSDPGTTGNTIYF.